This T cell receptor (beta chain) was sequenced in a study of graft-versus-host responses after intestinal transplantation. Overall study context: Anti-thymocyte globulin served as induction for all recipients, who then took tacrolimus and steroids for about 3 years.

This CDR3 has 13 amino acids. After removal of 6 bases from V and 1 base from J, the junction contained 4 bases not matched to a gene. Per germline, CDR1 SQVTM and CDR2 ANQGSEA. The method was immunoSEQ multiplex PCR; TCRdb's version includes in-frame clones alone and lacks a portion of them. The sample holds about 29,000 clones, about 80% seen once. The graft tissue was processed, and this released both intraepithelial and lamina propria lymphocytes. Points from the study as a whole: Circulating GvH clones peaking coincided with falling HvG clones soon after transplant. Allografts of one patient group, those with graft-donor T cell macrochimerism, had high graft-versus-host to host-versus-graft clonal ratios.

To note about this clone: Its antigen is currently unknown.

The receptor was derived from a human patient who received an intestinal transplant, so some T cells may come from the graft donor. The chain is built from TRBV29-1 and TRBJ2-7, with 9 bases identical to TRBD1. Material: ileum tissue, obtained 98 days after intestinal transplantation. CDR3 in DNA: TGCAGCGTCTTACAGGGGGCGTCCTACGAGCAGTACTTC. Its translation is CSVLQGASYEQYF.